These 11 T cell receptor beta chains came from one sample sequenced in a study of blood T cell repertoires in COVID-19. The protocol was immunoSEQ multiplex PCR, while the TCRdb copy is restricted to in-frame clones and leaves out a portion. The sample includes some 110,000 clones, about nine tenths seen only once; the top ten take roughly 15%. Sequencing was performed on peripheral blood. These receptors were taken from a man in his fifties or sixties with acute or convalescent COVID-19.

The chain recombines TRBV30 with TRBJ1-3; the D gene is possibly TRBD1 (5 bases). The length of the CDR3 is 16 residues. V lost 4 bases, J lost 0 bases, and 16 bases lay in between. The germline gives CDR1 GTSNPN, CDR2 SVGIG (reference sequence). CDR3 residues: CAWKQGGRFSGNTIYF. The CDR3 nucleotides read TGTGCCTGGAAGCAGGGTGGCCGTTTCTCTGGAAACACCATATATTTT. Complete variable domain (other parts from reference TRBV30 and TRBJ1-3): SQTIHQWPATLVQPVGSPLSLECTVEGTSNPNLYWYRQAAGRGLQLLFYSVGIGQISSEVPQNLSASRPQDRQFILSSKKLLLSDSGFYLCAWKQGGRFSGNTIYFGEGSWLTVV.

V usage is TRBV18 and J usage is TRBJ1-1; D remains ambiguous. The CDR3 is 13 amino acids. V dropped 5 bases and J dropped 1 base, with 8 bases sitting between them. The V gene's germline CDR1 is KGHSH and CDR2 LQKENI. In DNA form, the CDR3 reads TGTGCCAGCTCAGAGGGCGGGAACACTGAAGCTTTCTTT. It yields the protein CASSEGGNTEAFF.

This rearrangement joins TRBV9 to TRBJ2-5; possible D gene TRBD1, 6 bases. V was cut by 4 bases and J by 2 bases, with 12 bases left in between. Germline assignment: CDR1 SGDLS and CDR2 YYNGEE. CDR3 length: 14 residues. The CDR3 nucleotides are TGTGCCAGCAGCCCCCTGGGGACACAAGAGACCCAGTACTTC. As protein: CASSPLGTQETQYF.

The chain has TRBV11-2 and TRBJ1-1; TRBD1 agrees at 8 bases. Germline V gives CDR1 SGHAT, CDR2 FQNNGV. CDR3 size: 14 residues. V was clipped by 5 bases and J by 5 bases; unmatched bases: 7. The CDR3, as DNA: TGTGCCAGCAGCCCGCGACAGGGGAGGACTGAAGCTTTCTTT. The encoded protein is CASSPRQGRTEAFF.

The chain carries TRBV4-1 and TRBJ2-1; possible D gene TRBD1, 5 bases. The CDR3 spans 15 residues. V shed 3 bases and J shed 7 bases, with 16 bases lying between them. Germline CDR1 reads MGHRA; CDR2 reads YSYEKL. CDR3: CASSHPQGLGNEQFF. CDR3 bases: TGCGCCAGCAGCCATCCCCAGGGCCTAGGAAATGAGCAGTTCTTC.

This chain links TRBV28 with TRBJ1-1; D is unresolved. V was clipped by 6 bases and J by 9 bases, with 17 bases between them. The germline V gene encodes CDR1 MDHEN and CDR2 SYDVKM. There are 13 residues in the CDR3. As DNA, the CDR3 is TGTGCCAGCAGCGAGGAGGGTAGAACTCAAGCTTTCTTT. Encoded protein: CASSEEGRTQAFF.

The chain combines TRBV6-5 with TRBJ1-4, with 9 bases that match TRBD1. With V trimmed by 4 bases and J by 7 bases, 7 bases remained unmatched. Germline lookup yields CDR1 MNHEY and CDR2 SVGAGI. The CDR3 runs 15 residues. CDR3 nucleotides: TGTGCCAGCAGTTCAACCGGGACAGGGAGTGAAAAACTGTTTTTT. This encodes CASSSTGTGSEKLFF.

In DNA, the CDR3 is TGTGCCTGGACCCCTCGACTAGCGGTTCAAGAGACCCAGTACTTC. The encoded protein is CAWTPRLAVQETQYF. V usage is TRBV30 and J usage is TRBJ2-5; 9 bases align to TRBD2. Germline CDR1 and CDR2: GTSNPN and SVGIG (reference sequence). V shed 4 bases and J 2 bases; nucleotides not matched to a gene: 8. The CDR3 loop spans 15 amino acids.

The chain employs TRBV24-1 and TRBJ2-3; TRBD2 might be the D (5 bases). Germline V gene lookup returns CDR1 KGHDR and CDR2 SFDVKD. The CDR3 sequence is 16 residues long. With 3 bases removed from V and 5 bases from J, the gap between germline ends came to 17 bases. The CDR3 protein is CATSDPEAERGDTQYF. DNA for the CDR3: TGTGCCACCAGTGATCCGGAGGCAGAAAGAGGAGATACGCAGTATTTT.

The chain is built from TRBV7-9 and TRBJ2-5, with D perhaps TRBD1 (6 bases). V lost 4 bases and J 5 bases, leaving 20 bases between the germline ends. CDR3 length: 16 amino acids. Looked up from germline, CDR1 is SEHNR and CDR2 is FQNEAQ (reference sequence). The CDR3, as DNA: TGTGCCAGCAGCTCTTACTCTGCCAGGGACAAGGAGACCCAGTACTTC. Protein product: CASSSYSARDKETQYF. Using reference TRBV7-9 and TRBJ2-5 for the parts outside the CDR3, the full variable domain is DTGVSQNPRHKITKRGQNVTFRCDPISEHNRLYWYRQTLGQGPEFLTYFQNEAQLEKSRLLSDRFSAERPKGSFSTLEIQRTEQGDSAMYLCASSSYSARDKETQYFGPGTRLLVL.

Remarks on this clone: Other DNA sequences in the sample encode the same CDR3. The V gene is TRBV28, the J gene TRBJ1-2, with D perhaps TRBD1 (6 bases). V dropped 2 bases and J dropped 5 bases, with 6 bases sitting between them. CDR1 is MDHEN, CDR2 SYDVKM, per germline. The CDR3 has 12 amino acids. Here the CDR3 reads CASSLQGYGYTF. The CDR3 nucleotides are TGTGCCAGCAGTTTACAGGGGTATGGCTACACCTTC.